This TCR beta chain was retrieved from a study of blood T cells in healthy people across ages. At the level of the study: Template switching caught about one barcoded beta molecule for each two T cells. Findings and caveats of the study: There was no known CMV status for donors, so expanded clonotype changes were possibly confounded. Greater diversity and more naive CD4+ cells were seen in long-lived donors than in aged donors.

V was shortened by 4 bases and J by 5 bases, with 9 bases between the two germline ends. CDR3 size: 13 residues. Germline assignment: CDR1 SEHNR and CDR2 FQNEAQ (reference sequence). A second PCR, run for about 6 to 12 cycles, used a sample-barcoded 5' primer plus a J-beta primer mix. Each cDNA was tagged by a template-switch adaptor containing 12 random nucleotides. MiXCR, run by TCRdb on the 5' RACE reads, gives a single entry per CDR3 protein. The data contain around 1.7 million distinct CDR3 sequences, about 30% of them seen just once; the ten biggest clones take up over 7%. This clonotype was picked up many times. The antigen remains undetermined.

The receptor was derived from a woman aged 25 to 45 in good health. The chain is built from TRBV7-9 and TRBJ2-1, with D perhaps matching TRBD1 or TRBD2 (5 bases each). Material for sequencing was blood. The CDR3 loop is CASSSGTNNEQFF. The CDR3, as DNA: TGTGCCAGCAGCTCGGGGACCAACAATGAGCAGTTCTTC.